Each of the 20 T cell receptor beta chains below was sequenced from the same sample in a study of blood T cell repertoires in COVID-19. Sequencing used immunoSEQ multiplex PCR; TCRdb keeps in-frame clones, though not all of them. Among about 370,000 clones listed, more than 75% were seen once. Material: peripheral blood. These receptors were taken from a woman in her twenties or thirties with COVID-19, enrolled during active disease.

This chain connects TRBV4-2 to TRBJ2-5; TRBD1 matches 8 bases. The germline V gene encodes CDR1 LGHNA and CDR2 YNFKEQ. CDR3 length: 16 residues. With 3 bases clipped from V and 5 bases from J, the junction kept 11 bases outside the gene matches. The CDR3 loop is CASSQGQIRGRETQYF. The DNA for the CDR3 is TGTGCCAGCAGCCAGGGGCAAATCAGGGGGCGTGAGACCCAGTACTTC.

The chain combines TRBV3-1 (or the pseudogene TRBV3-2) with TRBJ2-1; the D is unclear. V gave up 5 bases and J gave up 6 bases, with 17 bases separating them. Germline CDR1 reads LGHDT; CDR2 reads YNNKEL (reference sequence). The CDR3 is 15 amino acids. The CDR3 DNA sequence: TGTGCCAGCAGCAAGGAGCTAGTAATAGGCAATGAGCAGTTCTTC. The encoded protein is CASSKELVIGNEQFF.

The rearrangement joins TRBV19 to TRBJ2-2; 7 nucleotides line up with TRBD1. Germline CDR1 is LNHDA and CDR2 is SQIVND (reference sequence). With 1 base clipped from V and 5 bases from J, the junction kept 10 bases outside the gene matches. CDR3 length equals 17 residues. The CDR3 DNA sequence: TGTGCCAGTAGTATAGCCTCAGCAGGGGGAAGGACCGGGGAGCTGTTTTTT. Residues: CASSIASAGGRTGELFF.

The chain employs TRBV10-3 and TRBJ2-1, with 8 positions matching TRBD1. Trimming took 3 bases from V and 8 from J; bases not matched to a gene: 15. CDR3 length: 17 residues. Germline V lookup: CDR1 ENHRY, CDR2 SYGVKD. The chain's CDR3 is CAISDLRGQDPGDEQFF. The CDR3 DNA is TGTGCCATCAGTGATCTTCGGGGACAGGATCCGGGCGATGAGCAGTTCTTC.

The chain joins TRBV18 to TRBJ2-2; 7 bases line up with TRBD1. V lost 2 bases, J lost 4 bases, and 4 bases stayed unmatched. Germline V gives CDR1 KGHSH, CDR2 LQKENI. CDR3 length equals 15 residues. CDR3 in amino acids: CASSPRGQPTGELFF. In nucleotides, the CDR3 is TGTGCCAGCTCACCAAGGGGACAGCCCACCGGGGAGCTGTTTTTT.

The chain links TRBV30 to TRBJ2-5; weak D call: TRBD1 (6 bases). This CDR3 is 14 amino acids long. The V and J ends lost 5 bases and 2 bases respectively, with 15 bases between them. The germline CDR1 and CDR2 sequences are GTSNPN and SVGIG (reference sequence). DNA of the CDR3: TGTGCCTGGGGGCTCGGGACACCACAAGAGACCCAGTACTTC. Its protein product is CAWGLGTPQETQYF.

The rearrangement links TRBV10-3 to TRBJ1-1; TRBD1 might be the D (6 bases). This CDR3 comprises 13 residues. V gave up 0 bases and J gave up 9 bases, with 11 bases separating them. Germline V gene data show CDR1 as ENHRY and CDR2 as SYGVKD. The chain's CDR3 is CAISESLGGQAFF. The CDR3 coding sequence is TGTGCCATCAGTGAGTCGTTGGGGGGGCAAGCTTTCTTT.

This chain joins TRBV6-5 and TRBJ2-7, with a possible D match to TRBD1 (6 bases). Between the trimmed V and J ends, which lost 7 bases and 5 bases, there was a span of 18 bases. Germline V gene lookup returns CDR1 MNHEY and CDR2 SVGAGI. There are 14 residues in the CDR3. The CDR3 nucleotides read TGTGCCAGCACCCGTTTGGGCAGGGGCCACGAGCAGTACTTC. This codes for CASTRLGRGHEQYF.

The rearrangement uses TRBV3-1 (or the pseudogene TRBV3-2) and TRBJ2-3; no clear D gene. Germline loops: CDR1 LGHDT, CDR2 YNNKEL (reference sequence). The CDR3 length is 14 residues. The germline V and J ends were trimmed by 1 base and 1 base, with 6 bases remaining between them. The chain's CDR3 is CASSQGLGTDTQYF. The CDR3 nucleotides are TGTGCCAGCAGCCAAGGATTAGGCACAGATACGCAGTATTTT.

CDR3 sequence: CASSPGQPMNTEAFF. The CDR3 DNA reads TGTGCCAGCAGTCCGGGACAGCCCATGAACACTGAAGCTTTCTTT. The chain links TRBV6-5 to TRBJ1-1, with 7 bases matching TRBD1. Germline assignment: CDR1 MNHEY and CDR2 SVGAGI. This CDR3 comprises 15 residues. After removal of 5 bases from V and 0 bases from J, the junction contained 6 bases not matched to a gene.

The chain links TRBV27 to TRBJ1-5; 10 nucleotides line up with TRBD1. The CDR3 sequence is 15 residues long. Trimming at V came to 6 bases and at J to 3 bases, leaving 5 bases not matched to a gene. The germline V gene has CDR1 MNHEY and CDR2 SMNVEV (reference sequence). The CDR3 region is CASRQGQGYNQPQHF. The CDR3 DNA reads as TGTGCCAGCAGGCAGGGACAGGGGTACAATCAGCCCCAGCATTTT.

The chain uses TRBV19 and TRBJ1-1, with unresolved D. The CDR3 is 12 residues long. The germline gives CDR1 LNHDA, CDR2 SQIVND (reference sequence). The V and J ends lost 1 base and 10 bases respectively, with 10 bases between them. The CDR3 DNA reads as TGTGCCAGTAGTATAGTTGGCACCAGAGCTTTCTTT. This codes for CASSIVGTRAFF.

The chain carries TRBV7-9 and TRBJ2-5; 11 bases are a match to TRBD1. Germline trimming cut 5 bases from V and 5 bases from J; bases unmatched to any gene: 7. The CDR3 is made up of 15 amino acids. Germline V lookup: CDR1 SEHNR, CDR2 FQNEAQ (reference sequence). The CDR3 is CASSNRTGGSETQYF. The CDR3 DNA sequence: TGTGCCAGCAGCAACCGGACAGGGGGCTCGGAGACCCAGTACTTC.

The chain links TRBV2 to TRBJ2-4, with D possibly being TRBD2 (5 bases). Looked up from germline, CDR1 is SNHLY and CDR2 is FYNNEI. The CDR3 is 13 amino acids. Between the trimmed V and J ends, which lost 6 bases and 8 bases, there was a span of 14 bases. The CDR3 nucleotides read TGTGCCAGCAGGGGCCCGGGAATGGACATTCAGTACTTC. It translates to CASRGPGMDIQYF.

This clone showed up just a few times. J is TRBJ2-2 and V is TRBV3-1 (or the pseudogene TRBV3-2); possibly TRBD1 for D (5 bases). This CDR3 spans 15 amino acids. V lost 0 bases and J 4 bases, leaving 9 bases between the germline ends. Germline loops: CDR1 LGHDT, CDR2 YNNKEL (reference sequence). CDR3 sequence: CASSQDPGITGELFF. In DNA, the CDR3 is TGTGCCAGCAGCCAAGATCCAGGGATCACCGGGGAGCTGTTTTTT.

This chain connects TRBV6-5 to TRBJ2-5, with 8 bases identical to TRBD1. The CDR3 spans 14 residues. V gave up 5 bases and J gave up 2 bases; unmatched junction bases: 4. The germline V gene has CDR1 MNHEY and CDR2 SVGAGI. CDR3 sequence reads: CASSPYRGQETQYF. CDR3 nucleotides: TGTGCCAGCAGTCCCTACAGGGGGCAAGAGACCCAGTACTTC.

V is TRBV5-4 and J is TRBJ2-7; D is unresolved. Trimming cost V 0 bases and J 0 bases, with 4 bases left between them. The CDR3 extends over 13 amino acids. In germline, CDR1 is SGHNT, CDR2 YYREEE (reference sequence). CDR3 in amino acids: CASSLEHSYEQYF. The CDR3 DNA reads as TGTGCCAGCAGCTTGGAACACTCCTACGAGCAGTACTTC.

The chain joins TRBV18 to TRBJ1-1, with D possibly being TRBD1 (5 bases). V dropped 6 bases and J dropped 4 bases, with 15 bases sitting between them. Germline V gene lookup returns CDR1 KGHSH and CDR2 LQKENI. There are 14 residues in the CDR3. CDR3 residues: CASSSRGAGTEAFF. CDR3 bases: TGTGCCAGCTCGTCTAGGGGCGCTGGCACTGAAGCTTTCTTT.

The chain has TRBV19 and TRBJ1-2; possible D gene TRBD1, 6 bases. There are 17 residues in the CDR3. V dropped 3 bases and J dropped 5 bases, with 22 bases sitting between them. Germline CDR1 and CDR2: LNHDA and SQIVND (reference sequence). CDR3 DNA: TGTGCCAGTAGTATTGAGGCGGGGGCAGCGCAAGGTTATGGCTACACCTTC. It is translated as CASSIEAGAAQGYGYTF.

The chain combines TRBV7-3 with TRBJ2-7; 13 bases align to TRBD2. Trimming removed 5 bases from V and 7 bases from J; junction bases left unmatched: 17. Germline assignment: CDR1 SGHTA and CDR2 FQGTGA. The CDR3 totals 18 residues. The CDR3 loop is CASSPSFFGLAGVGEQYF. The CDR3 nucleotides are TGTGCCAGCAGCCCATCTTTCTTCGGACTAGCGGGAGTTGGGGAGCAGTACTTC.